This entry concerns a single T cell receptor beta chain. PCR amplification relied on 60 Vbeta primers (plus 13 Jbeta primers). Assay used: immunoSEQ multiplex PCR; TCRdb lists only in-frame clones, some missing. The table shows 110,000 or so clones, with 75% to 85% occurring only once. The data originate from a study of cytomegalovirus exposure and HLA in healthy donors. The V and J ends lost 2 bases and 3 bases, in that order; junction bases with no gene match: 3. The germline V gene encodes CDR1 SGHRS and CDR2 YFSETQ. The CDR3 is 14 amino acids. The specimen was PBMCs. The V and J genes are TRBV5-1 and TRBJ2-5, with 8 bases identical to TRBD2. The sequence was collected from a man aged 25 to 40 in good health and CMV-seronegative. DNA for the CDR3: TGCGCCAGCAGCTTCCTAGCGGGCGAAGAGACCCAGTACTTC. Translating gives CASSFLAGEETQYF.